This T cell receptor (beta chain) derives from a study of blood T cell repertoires in COVID-19. This clone appeared a single time. CDR1 and CDR2 from the germline V gene are SEHNR and FQNEAQ (reference sequence). The CDR3 spans 14 residues. Trimming shortened V by 5 bases and J by 2 bases, and 10 bases separated the two germline ends. In the source study's methods: Amplification with reference gene primers provided the estimates of nucleated cell counts. Assay used: immunoSEQ multiplex PCR; TCRdb lists only in-frame clones, some missing. V and J calls and clone size are those listed in that table; D and trimming were worked out from the DNA. The data contain about 55,000 clones, 73% of them singletons.

The chain couples TRBV7-9 to TRBJ1-5; no firm D call. Sequencing was carried out using peripheral blood. The receptor's source is a woman aged 70-85 years with acute or convalescent COVID-19. The CDR3 region is CASSLSGGNQPQHF. Here the CDR3 DNA reads TGTGCCAGCAGCCTTTCCGGGGGCAATCAGCCCCAGCATTTT.